This TCR beta chain was captured by sequencing in a study of T-cell memory formation after mild COVID-19. Turning to the study itself: TCR clusters largely stayed donor specific.

TCRdb called the 5' RACE reads again in MiXCR, with one record for every CDR3 protein. There are about 160,000 distinct CDR3 sequences in the sample; around a third occur only once, and about 12% lies in the top ten. CDR3 length equals 11 residues. V gave up 4 bases and J gave up 6 bases; unmatched junction bases: 3. CDR1 is SQVTM, CDR2 ANQGSEA, per germline. Study results and limitations: Balance between CD4 and CD8 was seen in clones contracting day 15 to 85, and a CD4+ lean was seen in later expanders.

In regard to this clonotype: Antigen: not known.

Sequences were obtained from PBMCs or a T cell subset sorted from them (not recorded which). The chain links TRBV29-1 to TRBJ2-7, with 7 bases matching TRBD2. The sequence was collected from an adult woman who had mild COVID-19 (a few samples of this study predate the infection). Cell type and time point are not known. The CDR3 DNA is TGCAGCGTTGGGGGACTATCCGAGCAGTACTTC. Protein: CSVGGLSEQYF.